This TCR beta chain comes out of a study of cytomegalovirus exposure and HLA in healthy donors. Primers included in the PCR were 60 Vbeta and 13 Jbeta primers. Sequencing was performed with immunoSEQ multiplex PCR; in TCRdb, only in-frame clones are kept and a portion is missing. Among around 130,000 clones listed, about 8.6% were seen once. It was healthy bone marrow donors who served as donors. This clone showed up just a few times. Its antigen is undetermined. The CDR3 contains 14 residues. Per the germline V gene, CDR1 is MNHNY and CDR2 is SVGAGI (reference sequence). V lost 5 bases and J lost 3; bases outside the gene matches: 2. General observations from the study: Confirmation in vitro established that three CMV-associated chains were specific for CMV antigens.

V and J are TRBV6-6 and TRBJ1-3; TRBD1 matches at 9 bases. This TCR came from a woman in her forties in good health and CMV-seropositive. The sequencing input was PBMCs. The CDR3 spells CASSGQGFGNTIYF. The DNA for the CDR3 is TGTGCCAGCAGTGGACAGGGGTTTGGAAACACCATATATTTT.